This passage covers 27 T cell receptor beta chains from one sample sequenced in a study of T cell responses to AZD1222 COVID-19 vaccine. Here immunoSEQ multiplex PCR was the method, and the copy in TCRdb shows in-frame clones only, minus some. The sample has 150,000 or so clones; over 80% are singletons. Sequencing was performed on peripheral blood, taken 28 days after the second AZD1222 dose. Source of these receptors: an adult who received the AZD1222 COVID-19 vaccine.

The rearrangement joins TRBV16 to TRBJ2-7; 9 bases are shared with TRBD1. Germline V gene data show CDR1 as KGHSY and CDR2 as FQNENV. V shed 4 bases, J shed 4 bases, and the junction held 8 bases outside the gene matches. The length of the CDR3 is 15 residues. CDR3 coding DNA: TGTGCCAGCAGCCCACCGACAGGGGGAAAGTACGAGCAGTACTTC. Translated: CASSPPTGGKYEQYF. Full variable domain (missing parts from reference TRBV16 and TRBJ2-7): GEEVAQTPKHLVRGEGQKAKLYCAPIKGHSYVFWYQQVLKNEFKFLISFQNENVFDETGMPKERFSAKCLPNSPCSLEIQATKLEDSAVYFCASSPPTGGKYEQYFGPGTRLTVT.

This chain connects TRBV9 to TRBJ1-5; TRBD1 might be the D (6 bases). CDR3 length: 14 residues. Germline lookup yields CDR1 SGDLS and CDR2 YYNGEE. V lost 3 bases and J lost 7, with 14 bases in between. The CDR3 loop reads CASSERGAEQPQHF. CDR3 DNA sequence: TGTGCCAGCAGCGAGAGGGGGGCGGAGCAGCCCCAGCATTTT.

CDR3 residues: CASSASGTGNTIYF. CDR3 nucleotides: TGCGCCAGCAGCGCCTCCGGGACTGGAAACACCATATATTTT. The gene calls are TRBV5-1 and TRBJ1-3; D is uncertain. The CDR3 length is 14 residues. The V and J ends lost 4 bases and 2 bases respectively, with 10 bases between them. The germline gives CDR1 SGHRS, CDR2 YFSETQ.

The chain is built from TRBV19 and TRBJ1-1; tentative D call: TRBD1 (5 bases). There are 14 residues in the CDR3. Trimming took off 4 bases at V and 0 bases at J, with 9 bases between the two ends. In germline, CDR1 is LNHDA, CDR2 SQIVND (reference sequence). The CDR3 is CASSKGQVNTEAFF. As DNA, the CDR3 is TGTGCCAGTAGTAAGGGGCAGGTGAACACTGAAGCTTTCTTT.

The chain employs TRBV5-1 and TRBJ1-1; D is unclear. V gave up 4 bases and J gave up 5 bases, with 12 bases separating them. CDR1 SGHRS and CDR2 YFSETQ come from the germline V gene. The CDR3 loop spans 13 amino acids. CDR3: CASSSPSRTEAFF. The CDR3 DNA sequence: TGCGCCAGCAGCAGTCCGAGCCGGACTGAAGCTTTCTTT. The full variable domain, completed using reference TRBV5-1 and TRBJ1-1, is KAGVTQTPRYLIKTRGQQVTLSCSPISGHRSVSWYQQTPGQGLQFLFEYFSETQRNKGNFPGRFSGRQFSNSRSEMNVSTLELGDSALYLCASSSPSRTEAFFGQGTRLTVV.

The chain recombines TRBV11-2 with TRBJ1-1; unclear D gene. CDR1 and CDR2 (germline): SGHAT, FQNNGV. The V end lost 0 bases, the J end lost 1 base, and 15 bases lay between the germline ends. The CDR3 spans 17 residues. The CDR3 sequence is CASSLENPHKRNTEAFF. The DNA for the CDR3 is TGTGCCAGCAGCTTAGAAAACCCCCACAAACGGAACACTGAAGCTTTCTTT.

The chain has TRBV5-6 and TRBJ1-6; D remains unclear. The CDR3 length is 18 residues. The germline V gene has CDR1 SGHDT and CDR2 YYEEEE. Trimming removed 1 base at V and 1 base at J, with 15 bases between. Written as DNA, the CDR3 is TGTGCCAGCAGCTTGAATTTTGGGGTTCCATCCTATAATTCACCCCTCCACTTT. It yields the protein CASSLNFGVPSYNSPLHF.

The V call is TRBV7-9, the J call TRBJ1-5; D ambiguous. Germline CDR1 reads SEHNR; CDR2 reads FQNEAQ (reference sequence). The CDR3 runs 14 residues. V lost 4 bases and J 3 bases, leaving 10 bases between the germline ends. The CDR3 loop reads CASSSLSSNQPQHF. The CDR3 nucleotides are TGTGCCAGCAGCTCCTTGTCCTCCAATCAGCCCCAGCATTTT.

The J gene is TRBJ1-6, the V gene TRBV3-1 (or the pseudogene TRBV3-2); the D gene is possibly TRBD1 (6 bases). This CDR3 contains 17 residues. Germline values: CDR1 LGHDT, CDR2 YNNKEL (reference sequence). V was trimmed by 2 bases and J by 5 bases, leaving 16 bases between them. Here the CDR3 DNA reads TGTGCCAGCAGCCAACCAGGGGCAACCCGAAATAATTCACCCCTCCACTTT. This translates into CASSQPGATRNNSPLHF.

The genes are TRBV10-3 and TRBJ2-3, with D tentatively TRBD2 (5 bases). The CDR3 loop spans 13 amino acids. Germline V gene sequence: CDR1 ENHRY, CDR2 SYGVKD. Trimming took 10 bases from V and 1 from J, leaving 12 bases between them. CDR3 residues: CATTQRGTDTQYF. As DNA, the CDR3 is TGTGCCACTACTCAGAGGGGCACAGATACGCAGTATTTT.

This chain connects TRBV6-5 to TRBJ1-1; weak D call: TRBD1 (5 bases). Trimming left V 11 bases short and J 3 bases short, with 16 bases between. The CDR3 is made up of 13 amino acids. CDR1 and CDR2 from the germline V gene are MNHEY and SVGAGI. Here the CDR3 DNA reads TGTGCCGTGCAGGGTTTCTCTTACACTGAAGCTTTCTTT. The encoded protein is CAVQGFSYTEAFF.

This chain's CDR3 is CASSQEDWSSYNEQFF. The CDR3 bases are TGTGCCAGCAGCCAAGAGGACTGGAGCTCCTACAATGAGCAGTTCTTC. The chain employs TRBV3-1 (or the pseudogene TRBV3-2) and TRBJ2-1, with D tentatively TRBD2 (5 bases). This CDR3 spans 16 amino acids. Trimming removed 0 bases from V and 0 bases from J, with 9 bases in between. Germline CDR1 is LGHDT and CDR2 is YNNKEL (reference sequence).

The chain is built from TRBV12-3 or TRBV12-4 and TRBJ2-3; D not resolved. The CDR3 contains 12 residues. Between the trimmed V and J ends, which lost 4 bases and 4 bases, there was a span of 6 bases. The CDR3 DNA reads TGTGCCAGCAGTTCTGCCCCAGATACGCAGTATTTT. Protein sequence: CASSSAPDTQYF.

The genes are TRBV6-2 or TRBV6-3 and TRBJ1-2; unclear D gene. The V end lost 6 bases, the J end lost 4 bases, and 18 bases lay between the germline ends. CDR3 size: 15 residues. CDR1 is MNHEY and CDR2 is SVGEGT in the germline V gene. CDR3 sequence reads: CASSSEAPIGYGYTF. CDR3 DNA: TGTGCCAGCAGCAGCGAGGCCCCGATTGGCTATGGCTACACCTTC.

The chain couples TRBV4-3 to TRBJ2-7, with a possible D match to TRBD2 (6 bases). Trimming pared 0 bases from V and 0 bases from J, leaving 9 bases between. The CDR3 loop spans 15 amino acids. Germline V CDR1 and CDR2: LGHNA, YSLEER. The CDR3 DNA is TGCGCCAGCAGCCAAGACCCGGGAGCCTCCTACGAGCAGTACTTC. Protein: CASSQDPGASYEQYF.

The chain couples TRBV5-1 to TRBJ2-7; perhaps TRBD1 as D (8 bases). Germline CDR1 SGHRS, CDR2 YFSETQ. The ends were cut back, 4 bases at V and 1 base at J, with 21 bases in the middle. This CDR3 is built from 17 residues. CDR3 residues: CASSRGAGGGPSYEQYF. CDR3 in DNA: TGCGCCAGCAGCCGGGGGGCAGGGGGCGGCCCGTCCTACGAGCAGTACTTC. The full variable domain, its missing parts supplied by reference TRBV5-1 and TRBJ2-7, is KAGVTQTPRYLIKTRGQQVTLSCSPISGHRSVSWYQQTPGQGLQFLFEYFSETQRNKGNFPGRFSGRQFSNSRSEMNVSTLELGDSALYLCASSRGAGGGPSYEQYFGPGTRLTVT.

This sequence joins TRBV5-6 and TRBJ1-1; the D gene is possibly TRBD1 (5 bases). V was trimmed by 3 bases and J by 1 base, leaving 16 bases between them. In germline, CDR1 is SGHDT, CDR2 YYEEEE. This CDR3 has 16 residues. The DNA of the CDR3 is TGTGCCAGCAGCTCATTCCGGGGGGTGAGGAACACTGAAGCTTTCTTT. Protein: CASSSFRGVRNTEAFF.

This CDR3 reads CASSLLPERPGYEQYF. In DNA, the CDR3 is TGTGCCAGCAGCTTATTGCCCGAACGACCGGGCTACGAGCAGTACTTC. The V gene is TRBV11-2, the J gene TRBJ2-7; no clear D. V lost 2 bases and J 3 bases, leaving 17 bases between the germline ends. This CDR3 has 16 amino acids. The germline V gene encodes CDR1 SGHAT and CDR2 FQNNGV.

The chain uses TRBV2 and TRBJ2-5; D unclear. CDR1 and CDR2 from the germline V gene are SNHLY and FYNNEI. The CDR3 has 14 residues. Between the trimmed V and J ends, which lost 4 bases and 2 bases, there was a span of 11 bases. The CDR3 DNA reads TGTGCCAGCAGTGTGGGTCTGTCGCAAGAGACCCAGTACTTC. Translating it yields CASSVGLSQETQYF.

This rearrangement joins TRBV6-5 to TRBJ1-3; 7 nucleotides align to TRBD1. The germline CDR1 and CDR2 sequences are MNHEY and SVGAGI. Unmatched junction bases numbered 4, after V lost 8 bases and J lost 0 bases. The CDR3 has 14 residues. CDR3 in amino acids: CASSGTASGNTIYF. The CDR3 region has the DNA TGTGCCAGCTCCGGGACAGCCTCTGGAAACACCATATATTTT.

The CDR3 DNA follows: TGCGCCAGCAGCCCCGACCCTAGCGGGGGCTCCTACGAGCAGTACTTC. This codes for CASSPDPSGGSYEQYF. The chain joins TRBV4-1 to TRBJ2-7; TRBD2 agrees at 10 bases. Germline assignment: CDR1 MGHRA and CDR2 YSYEKL. This CDR3 is 16 amino acids long. The J segment lost 0 bases and the V segment lost 4 bases, leaving 6 bases of the junction unmatched.

The chain joins TRBV6-5 to TRBJ2-5; D assignment may be TRBD1 or TRBD2 (5 bases each). V lost 6 bases to trimming and J lost 5 bases, with 16 bases between them. Germline assignment: CDR1 MNHEY and CDR2 SVGAGI. The length of the CDR3 is 14 residues. The CDR3 region is CASSRDPHGETQYF. As DNA, the CDR3 is TGTGCCAGCAGCCGGGACCCTCACGGGGAGACCCAGTACTTC.

The V and J genes are TRBV9 and TRBJ2-7; D remains unclear. This CDR3 has 13 residues. Germline CDR1 reads SGDLS; CDR2 reads YYNGEE. The V end was cut by 0 bases, the J end by 5 bases, with 9 bases between. The CDR3 protein is CASSVGYADEQYF. CDR3 sequence (DNA): TGTGCCAGCAGCGTAGGCTACGCGGACGAGCAGTACTTC.

V usage is TRBV2 and J usage is TRBJ2-1; tentative D call: TRBD2 (6 bases). The CDR3 runs to 15 residues. Germline loops: CDR1 SNHLY, CDR2 FYNNEI. V was pared by 3 bases and J by 0 bases, with 9 bases between. The CDR3 protein is CASSEVGGSYNEQFF. CDR3 in DNA: TGTGCCAGCAGTGAGGTGGGGGGCTCCTACAATGAGCAGTTCTTC. Full variable domain (missing parts from reference TRBV2 and TRBJ2-1): EPEVTQTPSHQVTQMGQEVILRCVPISNHLYFYWYRQILGQKVEFLVSFYNNEISEKSEIFDDQFSVERPDGSNFTLKIRSTKLEDSAMYFCASSEVGGSYNEQFFGPGTRLTVL.

This chain joins TRBV15 and TRBJ1-2; D ambiguous. Germline V gene data show CDR1 as LNHNV and CDR2 as YYDKDF (reference sequence). This CDR3 comprises 14 residues. V lost 0 bases and J 3 bases, leaving 8 bases between the germline ends. CDR3 amino acids: CATSREYSDYGYTF. CDR3 in DNA: TGTGCCACCAGCAGAGAATATTCAGACTATGGCTACACCTTC.

The chain combines TRBV10-2 with TRBJ2-1; 8 nucleotides align to TRBD2. The germline V gene has CDR1 WSHSY and CDR2 SAAADI. The CDR3 has 14 residues. Trimming cost V 3 bases and J 6 bases; bases outside gene matches: 4. Here the CDR3 reads CASSDTGGSNEQFF. The DNA of the CDR3 is TGCGCCAGCAGTGACACGGGAGGGTCCAATGAGCAGTTCTTC.

The chain is built from TRBV4-1 and TRBJ2-1; D possibly corresponds to TRBD2 (6 bases). CDR3 length: 16 residues. With 0 bases removed from V and 1 base from J, the gap between germline ends came to 10 bases. Germline assignment: CDR1 MGHRA and CDR2 YSYEKL. CDR3 nucleotides: TGCGCCAGCAGCCAAGATCGGCGGGGTTCCTACAATGAGCAGTTCTTC. Amino acids: CASSQDRRGSYNEQFF.